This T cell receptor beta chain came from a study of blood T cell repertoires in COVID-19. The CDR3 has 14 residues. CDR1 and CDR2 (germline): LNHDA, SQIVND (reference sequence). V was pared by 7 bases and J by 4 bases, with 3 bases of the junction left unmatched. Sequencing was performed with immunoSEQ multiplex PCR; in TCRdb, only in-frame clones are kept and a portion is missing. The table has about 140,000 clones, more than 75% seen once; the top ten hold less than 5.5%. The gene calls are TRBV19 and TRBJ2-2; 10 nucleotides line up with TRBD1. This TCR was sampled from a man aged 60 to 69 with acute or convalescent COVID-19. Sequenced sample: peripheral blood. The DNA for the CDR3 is TGTGCCAGTATCGGGACAGGGGTCACCGGGGAGCTGTTTTTT. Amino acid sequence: CASIGTGVTGELFF. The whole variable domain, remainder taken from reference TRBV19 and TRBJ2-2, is DGGITQSPKYLFRKEGQNVTLSCEQNLNHDAMYWYRQDPGQGLRLIYYSQIVNDFQKGDIAEGYSVSREKKESFPLTVTSAQKNPTAFYLCASIGTGVTGELFFGEGSRLTVL.